The 12 T cell receptor beta chains reported below all come from one sample, sequenced in a study of blood T cell repertoires in COVID-19. Produced via immunoSEQ multiplex PCR; TCRdb's table is partial and in-frame only. The sample contains approximately 180,000 clones, 80% to 90% of which appear only once. Sequences were obtained from peripheral blood. The receptors were gathered from a human donor with active or convalescent COVID-19. The donor label of this sample is uncertain.

This clone was counted only a few times. The V and J genes are TRBV5-1 and TRBJ2-5, with TRBD1 identical over 8 bases. The CDR3 covers 13 residues. The ends lost 6 bases at V and 0 bases at J; junction bases unmatched: 1. Germline CDR1 SGHRS, CDR2 YFSETQ. CDR3 loop: CASKQGDQETQYF. CDR3 coding DNA: TGCGCCAGCAAACAGGGGGACCAAGAGACCCAGTACTTC.

The chain couples TRBV5-1 to TRBJ2-7; 7 positions agree with TRBD2. The CDR3 length is 14 residues. V was pared by 0 bases and J by 3 bases, with 3 bases of the junction left unmatched. CDR1 is SGHRS, CDR2 YFSETQ, per germline. CDR3 DNA sequence: TGCGCCAGCAGCTTGGCTCTAGCGGACTACGAGCAGTACTTC. Residues: CASSLALADYEQYF.

The chain employs TRBV24-1 and TRBJ2-5; TRBD2 aligns across 15 bases. Germline CDR1 and CDR2: KGHDR and SFDVKD. The trim removed 4 bases at V and 2 bases at J, leaving 10 bases unmatched. The CDR3 spans 19 residues. The CDR3 DNA sequence: TGTGCCACCAGTGACCCCCGGACTAGCGGGGGGGGGACTCAAGAGACCCAGTACTTC. It translates to CATSDPRTSGGGTQETQYF.

This clone occurred once. This chain connects TRBV5-1 to TRBJ2-2, with a weak D call TRBD1 (5 bases). The V end lost 4 bases, the J end lost 1 base, and 11 bases lay between the germline ends. The CDR3 extends over 15 amino acids. Per the germline V gene, CDR1 is SGHRS and CDR2 is YFSETQ. CDR3 residues: CASSLRVWNTGELFF. The CDR3 DNA sequence: TGCGCCAGCAGCCTCAGGGTCTGGAACACCGGGGAGCTGTTTTTT. Based on the CDR3 plus reference TRBV5-1 and TRBJ2-2, the full variable domain is KAGVTQTPRYLIKTRGQQVTLSCSPISGHRSVSWYQQTPGQGLQFLFEYFSETQRNKGNFPGRFSGRQFSNSRSEMNVSTLELGDSALYLCASSLRVWNTGELFFGEGSRLTVL.

This clone showed up just once. V and J are TRBV4-2 and TRBJ2-3; 9 bases match TRBD2. Germline assignment: CDR1 LGHNA and CDR2 YNFKEQ. The V segment lost 0 bases and the J segment 1 base; nucleotides outside the gene matches: 5. There are 17 residues in the CDR3. The CDR3, as DNA: TGTGCCAGCAGCCAAGACCCGCGGGGGGGAGGCACAGATACGCAGTATTTT. This encodes CASSQDPRGGGTDTQYF.

This chain joins TRBV19 and TRBJ2-5, with D hard to call. Per the germline V gene, CDR1 is LNHDA and CDR2 is SQIVND (reference sequence). The length of the CDR3 is 15 residues. Trimming cost V 4 bases and J 1 base, with 13 bases left between them. CDR3 coding DNA: TGTGCCAGTAGTAGGCGTTACAGTTCCCAAGAGACCCAGTACTTC. It encodes CASSRRYSSQETQYF.

The J gene is TRBJ2-3, the V gene TRBV5-1, with 9 nucleotides matching TRBD1. CDR1 is SGHRS, CDR2 YFSETQ, per germline. The CDR3 contains 12 residues. The V and J ends lost 7 bases and 6 bases, in that order; junction bases with no gene match: 3. CDR3 sequence (DNA): TGCGCCAGCTCACAGGGGGCTGATACGCAGTATTTT. Translating gives CASSQGADTQYF.

In its sample, this clone is medium-sized. The chain couples TRBV28 to TRBJ1-1, with a tentative D call TRBD1 (6 bases). V was cut by 7 bases and J by 1 base, with 19 bases left in between. Germline V gene sequence: CDR1 MDHEN, CDR2 SYDVKM. The CDR3 is 16 residues long. The CDR3 loop is CASTSDSSWGNTEAFF. The CDR3 region has the DNA TGTGCCAGCACCTCGGACAGTTCCTGGGGGAACACTGAAGCTTTCTTT.

V is TRBV4-3 and J is TRBJ1-2; 10 bases align to TRBD1. This CDR3 spans 15 amino acids. After removal of 1 base from V and 4 bases from J, the junction contained 3 bases not matched to a gene. From germline, CDR1 is LGHNA and CDR2 YSLEER. The CDR3 coding sequence is TGCGCCAGCAGCCAAGGGTGGGACAGGGGCTATGGCTACACCTTC. Translating gives CASSQGWDRGYGYTF.

This clone is a singleton in its sample. The gene calls are TRBV11-2 and TRBJ1-3; D is undetermined. The V gene lost 2 bases and the J gene lost 0 bases, with 11 bases spanning the gap. The CDR3 runs to 16 residues. Germline V gene data show CDR1 as SGHAT and CDR2 as FQNNGV. CDR3 region: CASSLLRSYSGNTIYF. CDR3 coding DNA: TGTGCCAGCAGCTTACTCAGGTCTTACTCTGGAAACACCATATATTTT.

V and J are TRBV9 and TRBJ1-5; no clear D gene. The germline V gene has CDR1 SGDLS and CDR2 YYNGEE. The CDR3 is 12 residues long. The V end lost 3 bases, the J end lost 2 bases, and 3 bases lay between the germline ends. The CDR3 bases are TGTGCCAGCAGCGCCGGCAATCAGCCCCAGCATTTT. This encodes CASSAGNQPQHF.

This chain connects TRBV28 to TRBJ2-3; 7 bases agree with TRBD2. Trimming at V came to 5 bases and at J to 1 base, leaving 3 bases not matched to a gene. There are 14 residues in the CDR3. Germline V gene lookup returns CDR1 MDHEN and CDR2 SYDVKM. CDR3 bases: TGTGCCAGCAGTGGGGGGGAGGGCACAGATACGCAGTATTTT. Its translation: CASSGGEGTDTQYF. Complete variable domain (other parts from reference TRBV28 and TRBJ2-3): DVKVTQSSRYLVKRTGEKVFLECVQDMDHENMFWYRQDPGLGLRLIYFSYDVKMKEKGDIPEGYSVSREKKERFSLILESASTNQTSMYLCASSGGEGTDTQYFGPGTRLTVL.